The TCR beta chain described here comes from a study of shared clonotypes between healthy human individuals. Measured with immunoSEQ multiplex PCR; TCRdb has only the in-frame clones, and not every one. Among some 1,400,000 clones listed, more than 95% were seen once. Study observations and caveats: Limited genetic and exposure-history diversity came from having few donors. Generation probabilities of non-shared clonotypes were lower (relative to those shared by all four donors). The sharing of 5% to 6.5% of naive CD4 clonotypes was seen across a handful of donors.

Details on this clone: Its antigen is not identified.

Deletions cut 4 bases from V and 0 bases from J, with 7 bases between. Looked up from germline, CDR1 is SNHLY and CDR2 is FYNNEI. The CDR3 has 14 amino acids. The sample consisted of naive CD4+ T cells sorted from blood. Sample subset: CD45RA+ positively selected. The sequence came from a man younger than 45 in good health. V usage is TRBV2 and J usage is TRBJ1-5, with D possibly TRBD1 on 6 matching bases. CDR3 DNA sequence: TGTGCCAGCAGTGCGGACAGTAGCAATCAGCCCCAGCATTTT. It yields the protein CASSADSSNQPQHF.